Listed below are T cell receptor beta chains from one sample, sequenced in a study of T cell responses to AZD1222 COVID-19 vaccine. The data were produced by immunoSEQ multiplex PCR, yet TCRdb's version contains in-frame clones alone and is incomplete. The repertoire holds over 110,000 clones, with approximately 94% as singletons. The sequences come from peripheral blood, collected on day 0 of AZD1222 vaccination. These receptors were taken from an adult in good health. CDR3s include the opening cysteine and the closing phenylalanine or tryptophan. The D gene is left open where the match is weak. Size is omitted from some rows. Given values are once, few, many or a class for expanded clones.

CDR3aa: CASSELTGFGYTF; CDR3nt: TGTGCCAGCAGTGAATTAACAGGGTTTGGCTACACCTTC; d_gene: NA; j_gene: TRBJ1-2; v_gene: TRBV25-1; abundance: NA
CDR3aa: CASSRPGQPRQPQHF; CDR3nt: TGTGCCAGCAGCAGACCGGGACAGCCGAGGCAGCCCCAGCATTTT; d_gene: NA; j_gene: TRBJ1-5; v_gene: TRBV21-1; abundance: NA
CDR3aa: CASSLDPYTEAFF; CDR3nt: TGCGCCAGCAGCTTGGATCCGTACACTGAAGCTTTCTTT; d_gene: NA; j_gene: TRBJ1-1; v_gene: TRBV5-1; abundance: NA
CDR3aa: CASSDGFSGNTIYF; CDR3nt: TGTGCCAGCAGTGATGGGTTCTCTGGAAACACCATATATTTT; d_gene: NA; j_gene: TRBJ1-3; v_gene: TRBV2; abundance: NA
CDR3aa: CASSLRQGAEAFF; CDR3nt: TGCGCCAGCAGCCTCCGACAGGGCGCTGAAGCTTTCTTT; d_gene: TRBD1; j_gene: TRBJ1-1; v_gene: TRBV4-1; abundance: NA
CDR3aa: CASSFSNSPLHF; CDR3nt: TGTGCCAGCAGCTTTAGTAATTCACCCCTCCACTTT; d_gene: NA; j_gene: TRBJ1-6; v_gene: TRBV7-9; abundance: NA
CDR3aa: CASSKQGGNEQYF; CDR3nt: TGTGCCAGCAGTAAGCAGGGCGGGAACGAGCAGTACTTC; d_gene: NA; j_gene: TRBJ2-7; v_gene: TRBV6-5; abundance: NA
CDR3aa: CASLNRIGTGNTEAFF; CDR3nt: TGTGCCAGCCTTAACCGAATAGGGACAGGGAACACTGAAGCTTTCTTT; d_gene: TRBD1; j_gene: TRBJ1-1; v_gene: TRBV2; abundance: once
CDR3aa: CASSVVGTARNGELFF; CDR3nt: TGTGCCAGCAGCGTAGTAGGGACCGCTAGGAACGGGGAGCTGTTTTTT; d_gene: NA; j_gene: TRBJ2-2; v_gene: TRBV9; abundance: NA
CDR3aa: CASSLGETDTQYF; CDR3nt: TGTGCCAGCAGCTTGGGAGAAACAGATACGCAGTATTTT; d_gene: NA; j_gene: TRBJ2-3; v_gene: TRBV5-4; abundance: NA
CDR3aa: CASSQDIRGNEKLFF; CDR3nt: TGCGCCAGCAGCCAAGATATTCGGGGTAATGAAAAACTGTTTTTT; d_gene: NA; j_gene: TRBJ1-4; v_gene: TRBV4-3; abundance: NA
CDR3aa: CASKVGRESEQYF; CDR3nt: TGTGCCAGCAAGGTGGGGAGGGAGAGCGAGCAGTACTTC; d_gene: TRBD2; j_gene: TRBJ2-7; v_gene: TRBV2; abundance: NA
CDR3aa: CASSYSKTGDKRYEQYF; CDR3nt: TGTGCCAGCAGTTACTCCAAAACGGGGGACAAGCGCTACGAGCAGTACTTC; d_gene: NA; j_gene: TRBJ2-7; v_gene: TRBV6-2/TRBV6-3; abundance: NA
CDR3aa: CASSQDLSRNEQFF; CDR3nt: TGCGCCAGCAGCCAAGATCTTAGTAGAAATGAGCAGTTCTTC; d_gene: NA; j_gene: TRBJ2-1; v_gene: TRBV4-3; abundance: NA
CDR3aa: CASRGFEASNYGYTF; CDR3nt: TGTGCCAGTAGGGGGTTCGAGGCTTCTAACTATGGCTACACCTTC; d_gene: NA; j_gene: TRBJ1-2; v_gene: TRBV19; abundance: NA
CDR3aa: CASSPLAENTGELFF; CDR3nt: TGCGCCAGCAGCCCACTAGCGGAGAACACCGGGGAGCTGTTTTTT; d_gene: TRBD2; j_gene: TRBJ2-2; v_gene: TRBV5-1; abundance: NA
CDR3aa: CASSHRELEKLFF; CDR3nt: TGTGCCAGCAGTCACAGGGAGCTCGAAAAACTGTTTTTT; d_gene: NA; j_gene: TRBJ1-4; v_gene: TRBV12-3/TRBV12-4; abundance: NA
CDR3aa: CASSLISISYGYTF; CDR3nt: TGTGCCAGCAGCTTAATTTCGATTAGCTATGGCTACACCTTC; d_gene: NA; j_gene: TRBJ1-2; v_gene: TRBV7-9; abundance: NA
CDR3aa: CASSGGLPGELFF; CDR3nt: TGTGCCAGCAGCGGCGGGCTTCCCGGGGAGCTGTTTTTT; d_gene: NA; j_gene: TRBJ2-2; v_gene: TRBV5-4; abundance: NA
CDR3aa: CASSFTSGGAQETQYF; CDR3nt: TGTGCCAGCAGCTTCACTAGCGGGGGGGCCCAAGAGACCCAGTACTTC; d_gene: TRBD2; j_gene: TRBJ2-5; v_gene: TRBV7-2; abundance: once
CDR3aa: CASSLGNSYNEQFF; CDR3nt: TGTGCCAGCAGCTTGGGTAACTCCTACAATGAGCAGTTCTTC; d_gene: NA; j_gene: TRBJ2-1; v_gene: TRBV7-2; abundance: NA
CDR3aa: CASSPTGFEVYGYTF; CDR3nt: TGTGCCAGCAGTCCCACAGGGTTTGAGGTCTATGGCTACACCTTC; d_gene: NA; j_gene: TRBJ1-2; v_gene: TRBV6-4; abundance: NA
CDR3aa: CASSETGGRNYGYTF; CDR3nt: TGTGCCAGCAGCGAGACAGGGGGCCGTAACTATGGCTACACCTTC; d_gene: TRBD1; j_gene: TRBJ1-2; v_gene: TRBV7-3; abundance: NA
CDR3aa: CASRNPGRDRAGELFF; CDR3nt: TGCGCCAGCAGGAACCCGGGGCGGGATCGCGCCGGGGAGCTGTTTTTT; d_gene: NA; j_gene: TRBJ2-2; v_gene: TRBV5-1; abundance: NA
CDR3aa: CASSIDRGLPNYGYTF; CDR3nt: TGTGCCAGTAGTATCGACCGGGGGCTTCCTAACTATGGCTACACCTTC; d_gene: NA; j_gene: TRBJ1-2; v_gene: TRBV19; abundance: NA
CDR3aa: CATRGGGLQPQHF; CDR3nt: TGTGCCACCAGGGGGGGAGGGCTACAGCCCCAGCATTTT; d_gene: NA; j_gene: TRBJ1-5; v_gene: TRBV15; abundance: NA
CDR3aa: CASSLRQGMSYEQYF; CDR3nt: TGCGCCAGCAGCTTGAGGCAGGGGATGTCCTACGAGCAGTACTTC; d_gene: NA; j_gene: TRBJ2-7; v_gene: TRBV5-1; abundance: NA
CDR3aa: CASSLGIARQETQYF; CDR3nt: TGTGCCAGCAGCTTAGGAATCGCCAGGCAAGAGACCCAGTACTTC; d_gene: NA; j_gene: TRBJ2-5; v_gene: TRBV11-3; abundance: NA
CDR3aa: CASSSRTGLYGYTF; CDR3nt: TGTGCCAGCAGCTCACGGACAGGCCTCTACGGCTACACCTTC; d_gene: TRBD1; j_gene: TRBJ1-2; v_gene: TRBV9; abundance: NA